Below, 25 T cell receptor beta chains from the same sample are listed, as sequenced in a study of blood T cell repertoires in COVID-19 (TCRdb year 2020). Libraries came from the immunoSEQ multiplex PCR assay. The clones in this table, taken by TCRdb from immuneACCESS, are in-frame only. Not every clone is retained; where verified, under half of the shortfall comes from an unresolved V gene, and the cause of the rest is unknown. This sample holds 150,000 or so clones; approximately 83% were observed only once. Together, the top ten hold 10% to 15% of the sample. The sequenced sample was peripheral blood. The receptors here all came from a man in his 70s who had recovered from COVID-19.

This clone was seen a handful of times. This CDR3 reads CASSPGWSPRTEAFF. CDR3 coding DNA: TGTGCCAGCAGCCCCGGGTGGTCCCCGCGGACTGAAGCTTTCTTT. The rearrangement uses TRBV7-9 and TRBJ1-1; D remains ambiguous. This CDR3 region has 15 residues. Trimming shortened V by 5 bases and J by 5 bases, and 18 bases separated the two germline ends. Germline values: CDR1 SEHNR, CDR2 FQNEAQ (reference sequence).

The CDR3: CASSPGTANTGELFF. The CDR3 coding sequence is TGTGCCAGCAGTCCCGGGACAGCGAACACCGGGGAGCTGTTTTTT. V usage is TRBV6-5 and J usage is TRBJ2-2; 7 positions agree with TRBD1. With V trimmed by 5 bases and J by 0 bases, 3 bases remained unmatched. Germline V gene sequence: CDR1 MNHEY, CDR2 SVGAGI. This CDR3 has 15 residues.

This clone was detected a few times. The chain couples TRBV2 to TRBJ2-4, with 7 bases identical to TRBD1. The germline V gene encodes CDR1 SNHLY and CDR2 FYNNEI. This CDR3 region has 14 residues. Trimming cost V 4 bases and J 5 bases; bases outside gene matches: 5. CDR3 coding DNA: TGTGCCAGCAGTGCACAGGGGCCCGAAAACATTCAGTACTTC. As protein: CASSAQGPENIQYF.

This clone was observed once. This chain connects TRBV3-1 (or the pseudogene TRBV3-2) to TRBJ2-3, with a weak D call TRBD1 (6 bases). The germline gives CDR1 LGHDT, CDR2 YNNKEL (reference sequence). V lost 4 bases to trimming and J lost 6 bases, with 11 bases between them. This CDR3 comprises 13 residues. The CDR3 protein is CASSPLTGDTQYF. In nucleotides, the CDR3 is TGTGCCAGCAGCCCTCTTACAGGGGATACGCAGTATTTT.

The chain recombines TRBV6-5 with TRBJ1-2; 9 positions agree with TRBD1. This CDR3 has 13 amino acids. Germline-derived CDR1 and CDR2 are MNHEY and SVGAGI. V trimming: 6 bases; J trimming: 6 bases; junction bases outside the gene matches: 5. Here the CDR3 DNA reads TGTGCCAGCAGGGGACAGGGCCCAGATGGCTACACCTTC. Protein sequence: CASRGQGPDGYTF.

With regard to this clone: The junction departs from germline at one end; a sequencing error may be responsible. The chain joins TRBV2 to TRBJ2-1, with 7 bases lining up with TRBD1. The CDR3 covers 11 residues. Germline assignment: CDR1 SNHLY and CDR2 FYNNEI. The CDR3 sequence is CASSYDREFVF. The CDR3 DNA follows: TGTGCCAGCAGTTATGACAGGGAGTTTGTCTTC.

This rearrangement joins TRBV7-9 to TRBJ2-4, with a weak D call TRBD1 (6 bases). The germline V gene encodes CDR1 SEHNR and CDR2 FQNEAQ (reference sequence). Trimming left V 6 bases short and J 8 bases short, with 14 bases between. The CDR3 sequence is 13 residues long. CDR3: CASRDRWGDIQYF. The DNA for the CDR3 is TGTGCCAGCAGAGACAGGTGGGGTGACATTCAGTACTTC. The full variable domain, completed using reference TRBV7-9 and TRBJ2-4, is DTGVSQNPRHKITKRGQNVTFRCDPISEHNRLYWYRQTLGQGPEFLTYFQNEAQLEKSRLLSDRFSAERPKGSFSTLEIQRTEQGDSAMYLCASRDRWGDIQYFGAGTRLSVL.

V usage is TRBV19 and J usage is TRBJ1-1, with 7 bases matching TRBD1. Trimming removed 2 bases from V and 0 bases from J; junction bases left unmatched: 3. Germline loops: CDR1 LNHDA, CDR2 SQIVND (reference sequence). The CDR3 has 15 amino acids. Written as DNA, the CDR3 is TGTGCCAGTAGTATAATGGGACAGATGAACACTGAAGCTTTCTTT. This codes for CASSIMGQMNTEAFF.

V is TRBV11-2 and J is TRBJ2-7; possible D gene TRBD2, 5 bases. V dropped 0 bases and J dropped 0 bases, with 15 bases sitting between them. The CDR3 consists of 17 residues. Looked up from germline, CDR1 is SGHAT and CDR2 is FQNNGV. For the CDR3, the DNA is TGTGCCAGCAGCTTAGATCGCGGCAGCGCGGGCTCCTACGAGCAGTACTTC. Its translation is CASSLDRGSAGSYEQYF. Filled out from reference TRBV11-2 and TRBJ2-7, the complete variable domain reads EAGVAQSPRYKIIEKRQSVAFWCNPISGHATLYWYQQILGQGPKLLIQFQNNGVVDDSQLPKDRFSAERLKGVDSTLKIQPAKLEDSAVYLCASSLDRGSAGSYEQYFGPGTRLTVT.

The chain uses TRBV5-1 and TRBJ2-5; TRBD1 aligns across 9 bases. V gave up 1 base and J gave up 3 bases; unmatched junction bases: 7. CDR1 and CDR2 (germline): SGHRS, YFSETQ. The CDR3 contains 16 residues. DNA of the CDR3: TGCGCCAGCAGCTTGCCCCCGGACAGGGGAAAAGAGACCCAGTACTTC. Its protein product is CASSLPPDRGKETQYF.

V and J are TRBV9 and TRBJ2-3, with 8 nucleotides matching TRBD2. Germline assignment: CDR1 SGDLS and CDR2 YYNGEE. This CDR3 has 16 amino acids. The J segment lost 2 bases and the V segment lost 5 bases, leaving 10 bases of the junction unmatched. The CDR3 nucleotides are TGTGCCAGCAGTGCCTACGGACTAGCAGTCACAGATACGCAGTATTTT. It is translated as CASSAYGLAVTDTQYF. Based on the CDR3 plus reference TRBV9 and TRBJ2-3, the full variable domain is DSGVTQTPKHLITATGQRVTLRCSPRSGDLSVYWYQQSLDQGLQFLIQYYNGEERAKGNILERFSAQQFPDLHSELNLSSLELGDSALYFCASSAYGLAVTDTQYFGPGTRLTVL.

Of note for this clone: One junction end disagrees with the germline gene, perhaps due to a read error. This chain uses TRBV20-1 with TRBJ2-5, with D maybe TRBD1 (5 bases). This CDR3 is built from 11 residues. Germline lookup yields CDR1 DFQATT and CDR2 SNEGSKA (reference sequence). In nucleotides, the CDR3 is TGTACCGCAGGGAACCAAGAGACCCAGTACTTC. Amino acid sequence: CTAGNQETQYF.

J is TRBJ2-1 and V is TRBV7-9; 9 bases fit TRBD2. CDR3 length: 15 amino acids. Germline V gene lookup returns CDR1 SEHNR and CDR2 FQNEAQ (reference sequence). J was trimmed by 6 bases and V by 2 bases; bases with no gene match: 5. The CDR3 region has the DNA TGTGCCAGCAGCTTATTCCTAGCGGGACGCAATGAGCAGTTCTTC. Translation gives CASSLFLAGRNEQFF.

Of note for this clone: The sample contains more than one DNA sequence encoding this CDR3. DNA of the CDR3: TGTGCCAGCAGCCCGACTAGCGGGAGGGGATACAATGAGCAGTTCTTC. It is translated as CASSPTSGRGYNEQFF. The chain is built from TRBV3-1 (or the pseudogene TRBV3-2) and TRBJ2-1; 14 nucleotides line up with TRBD2. CDR1 and CDR2 from the germline V gene are LGHDT and YNNKEL (reference sequence). The V and J ends lost 4 bases and 4 bases, in that order; junction bases with no gene match: 3. The CDR3 has 16 residues.

This clone was observed a few times. The J gene is TRBJ1-1, the V gene TRBV5-4; tentatively, D is TRBD1 (6 bases). The CDR3 has 14 amino acids. The V gene lost 3 bases and the J gene lost 1 base, with 10 bases spanning the gap. Looked up from germline, CDR1 is SGHNT and CDR2 is YYREEE (reference sequence). Here the CDR3 DNA reads TGTGCCAGCAGCTCGAAGACAGGGAACACTGAAGCTTTCTTT. Residues: CASSSKTGNTEAFF.

This chain links TRBV5-1 with TRBJ1-2; D unresolved. The germline CDR1 and CDR2 sequences are SGHRS and YFSETQ. Trimming left V 4 bases short and J 2 bases short, with 9 bases between. The CDR3 runs 13 residues. The CDR3 reads CASSRAENYGYTF. The CDR3 coding sequence is TGCGCCAGCAGCCGTGCGGAAAACTATGGCTACACCTTC.

The genes are TRBV2 and TRBJ2-7; TRBD1 aligns across 12 bases. J was trimmed by 7 bases and V by 8 bases; bases with no gene match: 6. The CDR3 consists of 13 residues. The germline gives CDR1 SNHLY, CDR2 FYNNEI. The CDR3 here is CASGTGGPPEQYF. The CDR3 nucleotides read TGTGCCAGCGGGACAGGGGGCCCACCTGAGCAGTACTTC.

A note on this clone: The same CDR3 arises from other DNA sequences in this sample as well. V usage is TRBV10-2 and J usage is TRBJ1-1; the match to TRBD1 covers 10 bases. The CDR3 is 16 residues long. Germline lookup yields CDR1 WSHSY and CDR2 SAAADI. With V trimmed by 2 bases and J by 0 bases, 3 bases remained unmatched. The CDR3 sequence is CASSERDRGVNTEAFF. The CDR3 DNA follows: TGCGCCAGCAGTGAGCGGGACAGGGGAGTGAACACTGAAGCTTTCTTT.

The chain combines TRBV11-2 with TRBJ2-7, with 12 nucleotides matching TRBD1. Trimming at V came to 5 bases and at J to 7 bases, leaving 6 bases not matched to a gene. The CDR3 loop spans 14 amino acids. The germline V gene has CDR1 SGHAT and CDR2 FQNNGV. DNA for the CDR3: TGTGCCAGCAGCAGGGACAGGGGGCATCTAGAGCAGTACTTC. As protein: CASSRDRGHLEQYF.

In DNA form, the CDR3 reads TGTGCCAGCAGCTTAGAGACAGGGGCCGGCTCACCCCTCCACTTT. Protein sequence: CASSLETGAGSPLHF. This sequence joins TRBV11-2 and TRBJ1-6, with 8 bases matching TRBD1. Germline V CDR1 and CDR2: SGHAT, FQNNGV. This CDR3 spans 15 amino acids. Trimming removed 0 bases from V and 10 bases from J; junction bases left unmatched: 5. Based on the CDR3 plus reference TRBV11-2 and TRBJ1-6, the full variable domain is EAGVAQSPRYKIIEKRQSVAFWCNPISGHATLYWYQQILGQGPKLLIQFQNNGVVDDSQLPKDRFSAERLKGVDSTLKIQPAKLEDSAVYLCASSLETGAGSPLHFGNGTRLTVT.

V usage is TRBV5-4 and J usage is TRBJ2-7; 7 bases line up with TRBD1. V shed 4 bases and J 7 bases; nucleotides not matched to a gene: 11. The length of the CDR3 is 14 residues. Germline CDR1 is SGHNT and CDR2 is YYREEE (reference sequence). The CDR3 sequence is CASSTDTGVGEQYF. In DNA form, the CDR3 reads TGTGCCAGCAGCACCGACACAGGGGTCGGGGAGCAGTACTTC.

The J gene is TRBJ2-1, the V gene TRBV12-3 or TRBV12-4; tentatively, D is TRBD1 (5 bases). Trimming pared 4 bases from V and 8 bases from J, leaving 9 bases between. The CDR3 contains 12 residues. The CDR3 loop reads CASSSQGYEQFF. For the CDR3, the DNA is TGTGCCAGCAGTTCTCAGGGATATGAGCAGTTCTTC.

This chain joins TRBV6-1 and TRBJ2-7; 8 nucleotides line up with TRBD1. V shed 7 bases, J shed 4 bases, and the junction held 9 bases outside the gene matches. CDR1 and CDR2 (germline): MNHNS, SASEGT. This CDR3 has 14 amino acids. For the CDR3, the DNA is TGTGCCAGCAACCCCAGGGGGCTATCTTACGAGCAGTACTTC. This codes for CASNPRGLSYEQYF.

This clone was counted between two and nine times. The chain uses TRBV6-6 and TRBJ1-1; 9 bases map to TRBD1. The trim removed 7 bases at V and 3 bases at J, leaving 9 bases unmatched. The CDR3 loop spans 15 amino acids. The V gene's germline CDR1 is MNHNY and CDR2 SVGAGI (reference sequence). The chain's CDR3 is CASKTGGRQYTEAFF. CDR3 nucleotide sequence: TGTGCCAGCAAAACAGGGGGCCGTCAATACACTGAAGCTTTCTTT.

The rearrangement uses TRBV9 and TRBJ2-2, with D unclear. The germline V gene encodes CDR1 SGDLS and CDR2 YYNGEE. Trimming left V 4 bases short and J 5 bases short, with 12 bases between. The CDR3 sequence is 14 residues long. DNA for the CDR3: TGTGCCAGCAGCCCCCGAACGGAGACCGGGGAGCTGTTTTTT. It is translated as CASSPRTETGELFF. The full variable domain, completed using reference TRBV9 and TRBJ2-2, is DSGVTQTPKHLITATGQRVTLRCSPRSGDLSVYWYQQSLDQGLQFLIQYYNGEERAKGNILERFSAQQFPDLHSELNLSSLELGDSALYFCASSPRTETGELFFGEGSRLTVL.